A selection of T cell receptor beta chains follows, all from one sample in a study of memory CD8 T cells in hepatitis C reinfection. The table came from immunoSEQ multiplex PCR; TCRdb's copy has only in-frame clones and leaves some out. The table shows about 50,000 clones, with over 85% occurring only once. The material sequenced was naive CD8+ T cells sorted from blood. Receptors originate from a young man with hepatitis C virus infection. Both conserved end residues are part of each CDR3. The D gene is left open where the match is weak. The size field is filled for only some rows; it gives once, few, many or a size class.

clone size	D gene	V gene	J gene	CDR3 protein	CDR3 DNA
.	TRBD1	TRBV2	TRBJ2-7	CASSEWRGQGNLYEQYF	TGTGCCAGCAGTGAGTGGCGAGGACAGGGGAATCTGTACGAGCAGTACTTC
.	TRBD1	TRBV18	TRBJ2-7	CASSGQEPPYEQYF	TGTGCCAGCTCAGGACAGGAGCCTCCCTACGAGCAGTACTTC
.	TRBD1	TRBV29-1	TRBJ2-7	CSVRQGASYEQYF	TGCAGCGTTCGACAGGGGGCCTCCTACGAGCAGTACTTC
once	.	TRBV7-9	TRBJ1-1	CASSLAAAYTEAFF	TGTGCCAGCAGCTTAGCGGCGGCCTACACTGAAGCTTTCTTT
.	.	TRBV5-5	TRBJ2-1	CASSAAVNEQFF	TGTGCCAGCAGCGCGGCGGTCAATGAGCAGTTCTTC
.	TRBD1	TRBV27	TRBJ2-4	CASSFGQGARNIQYF	TGTGCCAGCAGTTTTGGGCAGGGGGCAAGAAACATTCAGTACTTC
.	.	TRBV9	TRBJ1-2	CASSADGGGYTF	TGTGCCAGCAGCGCGGACGGAGGCGGCTACACCTTC
.	.	TRBV5-7	TRBJ2-5	CASSLRTTQETQYF	TGTGCCAGCAGCTTACGGACTACCCAAGAGACCCAGTACTTC
.	TRBD2	TRBV19	TRBJ2-7	CASSNSGSSYEQYF	TGTGCCAGTAGCAATAGCGGGAGCTCCTACGAGCAGTACTTC
.	.	TRBV28	TRBJ2-1	CASSISGLGHGEQFF	TGTGCCAGCAGTATATCCGGGCTGGGGCATGGTGAGCAGTTCTTC
.	.	TRBV5-6	TRBJ2-5	CASSLQVQETQYF	TGTGCCAGCAGCTTACAGGTCCAAGAGACCCAGTACTTC
.	TRBD1	TRBV28	TRBJ2-5	CASNPDRGWETQYF	TGTGCCAGCAACCCGGACAGGGGATGGGAGACCCAGTACTTC
.	.	TRBV5-5	TRBJ1-1	CASSFTVSEGYTEAFF	TGTGCCAGCAGCTTCACCGTCTCGGAGGGTTACACTGAAGCTTTCTTT
.	TRBD2	TRBV7-7	TRBJ2-5	CASIIGGEEYF	TGTGCCAGCATCATCGGGGGGGAGGAGTACTTC
once	TRBD1	TRBV29-1	TRBJ2-7	CSVEDWTGDLYEQYF	TGCAGCGTTGAAGATTGGACAGGGGATCTCTACGAGCAGTACTTC
.	TRBD2	TRBV6-6	TRBJ2-1	CASDASGISRKDEQFF	TGTGCCAGCGATGCTAGCGGGATATCCCGGAAAGATGAGCAGTTCTTC
.	.	TRBV27	TRBJ2-1	CASSPQGGPYNEQFF	TGTGCCAGCAGCCCTCAGGGAGGTCCCTACAATGAGCAGTTCTTC
once	.	TRBV7-2	TRBJ1-5	CASSYGSAPQHF	TGTGCCAGCAGTTATGGGAGCGCGCCCCAGCATTTT
.	TRBD2	TRBV9	TRBJ2-7	CASSVDLAGIYEQYF	TGTGCCAGCAGCGTAGATCTAGCGGGAATCTACGAGCAGTACTTC
.	.	TRBV6-5	TRBJ2-7	CASSPQGKVYEQYF	TGTGCCAGCAGCCCCCAGGGAAAAGTCTACGAGCAGTACTTC
.	TRBD2	TRBV20-1	TRBJ2-7	CSAFDGGEQYF	TGCAGTGCCTTCGACGGGGGGGAGCAGTACTTC
.	.	TRBV5-1	TRBJ1-6	CASSRLRSTPLHF	TGCGCCAGCAGTAGACTGAGGTCCACACCCCTCCACTTT
.	TRBD2	TRBV5-1	TRBJ2-3	CASSLGGGREGDTQYF	TGCGCCAGCAGCTTGGGCGGGGGGCGCGAGGGAGATACGCAGTATTTT
.	.	TRBV6-1	TRBJ2-7	CASSEALRGAGGEQYF	TGTGCCAGCAGTGAAGCGCTTCGGGGCGCCGGGGGCGAGCAGTACTTC
.	.	TRBV6-1	TRBJ2-7	CASSEAGQANYEQYF	TGTGCCAGCAGTGAAGCAGGTCAGGCTAACTACGAGCAGTACTTC
.	TRBD1	TRBV2	TRBJ1-3	CASREYRGPGNTIYF	TGTGCCAGCAGGGAATACAGGGGGCCTGGAAACACCATATATTTT
.	TRBD2	TRBV4-1	TRBJ2-7	CASSRAGTSGYEQYF	TGCGCCAGCAGCCGCGCCGGGACTAGCGGCTACGAGCAGTACTTC
.	.	TRBV15	TRBJ1-5	CATSRSTRGQPQHF	TGTGCCACCAGCCGGTCTACCCGGGGTCAGCCCCAGCATTTT
.	.	TRBV7-9	TRBJ2-7	CASSPVPGTYEQYF	TGTGCCAGCAGCCCCGTACCGGGGACCTACGAGCAGTACTTC
.	.	TRBV19	TRBJ2-2	CASSPGVLTGELFF	TGTGCCAGTAGTCCTGGAGTTCTCACCGGGGAGCTGTTTTTT
.	TRBD2	TRBV4-1	TRBJ2-4	CASSQDAGGRAKNIQYF	TGCGCCAGCAGCCAAGATGCGGGGGGGAGGGCCAAAAACATTCAGTACTTC
.	TRBD2	TRBV9	TRBJ2-2	CASSVGALAGPTGELFF	TGTGCCAGCAGCGTAGGGGCTCTAGCGGGGCCCACCGGGGAGCTGTTTTTT
.	.	TRBV10-3	TRBJ2-7	CAISESVQLQDDEQYF	TGTGCCATCAGTGAGTCGGTACAGCTCCAAGACGACGAGCAGTACTTC
.	TRBD2	TRBV11-3	TRBJ2-1	CASSLGSGFTYNEQFF	TGTGCCAGCAGCTTAGGTAGCGGGTTTACCTACAATGAGCAGTTCTTC
once	TRBD2	TRBV11-2	TRBJ2-1	CASSPGAGGINEQFF	TGTGCCAGCAGCCCCGGGGCGGGAGGGATCAATGAGCAGTTCTTC
.	TRBD2	TRBV4-1	TRBJ2-5	CASSQRRKLGASGRSETQYF	TGCGCCAGCAGCCAAAGAAGAAAGCTAGGTGCTAGCGGGAGATCAGAGACCCAGTACTTC
.	.	TRBV28	TRBJ1-1	CASTSATGWNTEAFF	TGTGCCAGCACCTCCGCGACAGGATGGAACACTGAAGCTTTCTTT